This TCR beta chain was documented in a study of blood T cell repertoires in COVID-19. Germline CDR1 and CDR2: GTSNPN and SVGIG (reference sequence). The CDR3 runs to 12 residues. Trimming removed 6 bases at V and 10 bases at J, with 18 bases between. TCRdb's table, derived via immunoSEQ multiplex PCR, lists solely in-frame clones and lacks some. The sample includes around 270,000 clones, around 86% of them seen just once. The sequence was obtained from a man aged 40-50 years who had recovered from COVID-19. Sequences were obtained from peripheral blood. This sequence joins TRBV30 and TRBJ1-1; no definite D call. CDR3 sequence (DNA): TGTGCCTGCCGCCACGCCGAGGAGGGAGCTTTCTTT. Amino acids: CACRHAEEGAFF.